This is a list of T cell receptor beta chains from one sample in a study of post-analysis software for immune sequencing data. MiXCR was run by TCRdb on the PCR reads, yielding one entry per CDR3 protein. Of about 500,000 distinct CDR3 sequences listed, nearly 45% are singletons. What was sequenced was blood. The source is a girl aged 10-17 years with multiple sclerosis. The CDR3 runs from the conserved cysteine through the conserved F or W. Each record gives: V gene, J gene, clone size, D gene, CDR3 protein, CDR3 DNA. A D gene is named only where the DNA matches it firmly. Rows may omit the clone size; those that give it use once, few, many or a size class.

TRBV20-1	TRBJ2-1	.	TRBD2	CSAREKREVNEQFF	TGCAGTGCTAGAGAAAAGCGGGAAGTCAATGAGCAGTTCTTC
TRBV4-2	TRBJ1-5	.	.	CASSQERGGEDNQPQHF	TGTGCCAGCAGCCAAGAGCGCGGGGGCGAAGACAATCAGCCCCAGCATTTT
TRBV5-1	TRBJ2-1	few	.	CASSTRTASSYNEQFF	TGCGCCAGCAGCACCCGGACTGCCAGCTCCTACAATGAGCAGTTCTTC
TRBV28	TRBJ2-1	.	.	CASSLWGKGSYNEQFF	TGTGCCAGCAGTTTATGGGGAAAGGGGTCCTACAATGAGCAGTTCTTC
TRBV20-1	TRBJ2-4	.	.	CSTHGGAGKNIQYF	TGCAGTACCCATGGGGGGGCAGGGAAAAACATTCAGTACTTC
TRBV7-6	TRBJ1-1	.	.	CASSLSSATEAFF	TGTGCCAGCAGCTTGAGTTCGGCCACTGAAGCTTTCTTT
TRBV29-1	TRBJ2-1	.	.	CSVLWRDAYNEQFF	TGCAGCGTTCTCTGGCGGGACGCCTACAATGAGCAGTTCTTC
TRBV20-1	TRBJ2-5	few	.	CSALRDGQETQYF	TGCAGTGCTCTGCGGGACGGGCAAGAGACCCAGTACTTC
TRBV6-1	TRBJ1-5	once	TRBD1	CASSEVLQGGNQPQHF	TGTGCCAGCAGTGAGGTTTTACAGGGGGGGAATCAGCCCCAGCATTTT
TRBV3-1	TRBJ2-1	.	.	CASSQERVQYNEQFF	TGTGCCAGCAGCCAAGAGCGGGTCCAATACAATGAGCAGTTCTTC
TRBV20-1	TRBJ2-2	.	TRBD2	CSARDPSSGMNTGELFF	TGCAGTGCTAGAGATCCGAGTAGCGGGATGAACACCGGGGAGCTGTTTTTT
TRBV11-2	TRBJ2-1	.	.	CASSFGPQAYNEQFF	TGTGCCAGCAGCTTTGGGCCGCAAGCCTACAATGAGCAGTTCTTC
TRBV20-1	TRBJ2-5	few	TRBD2	CSAAIAGQETQYF	TGCAGTGCTGCAATAGCGGGACAAGAGACCCAGTACTTC
TRBV20-1	TRBJ2-7	.	.	CSALVGGNSYEQYF	TGCAGTGCCCTGGTTGGCGGGAACTCCTACGAGCAGTACTTC
TRBV20-1	TRBJ2-7	few	.	CSARSPLIIYEQYF	TGCAGTGCTAGGTCCCCCCTTATAATCTACGAGCAGTACTTC
TRBV7-6	TRBJ2-7	few	TRBD1	CASSIGTATALSYEQYF	TGTGCCAGCAGCATCGGGACAGCAACTGCCCTCTCCTACGAGCAGTACTTC
TRBV29-1	TRBJ2-7	few	.	CSVGRDNSYEQYF	TGCAGCGTCGGTCGGGACAACTCCTACGAGCAGTACTTC
TRBV27	TRBJ2-6	.	.	CASSLTGGANVLTF	TGTGCCAGCAGTTTGACCGGGGGGGCCAACGTCCTGACTTTC